Listed here is a single T cell receptor beta chain. The entry originates in a study of cytotoxic CD8 clonotypes in ibrutinib-treated CLL. About the study: Median treatment time before response sampling was approximately 11 months, range 6 to 36.

Germline loops: CDR1 SGDLS, CDR2 YYNGEE. V lost 4 bases, J lost 5 bases, and 15 bases lay in between. The length of the CDR3 is 14 residues. Only in-frame clones appear in the TCRdb table, and some are missing; sequencing was by immunoSEQ multiplex PCR. The table includes about 300,000 clones, less than 85% detected once. The specimen comprised PBMCs, sampled at disease progression, from a patient treated with ibrutinib. The clonotype originates from a human donor with chronic lymphocytic leukemia. This chain connects TRBV9 to TRBJ1-2; possibly TRBD1 for D (5 bases). The CDR3 DNA reads as TGTGCCAGCAGCCCTGTCGCTTGGGGGTATGGCTACACCTTC. Its translation is CASSPVAWGYGYTF.